This T cell receptor beta chain emerged from a study of blood T cell repertoires in COVID-19 (dated by TCRdb to 2020 to 2021). Study-wide context: The collaborator samples originated in the United States, Italy and Spain and spanned the acute and convalescent phases of COVID-19. Samples came from the ongoing ImmuneRACE study (first 160 participants) plus 1,254 subjects from 6 global collaborators. Nearly every sample came with metadata listing a de-identified subject ID, COVID-19 status, age in years and sex. The material from the prospective study consisted of cDNA or gDNA derived from T cells, B-cell-depleted T cells, or PBMCs. The repertoires were released in a freely available public database intended as a resource for research on the immune response to SARS-CoV-2. The dataset comprised deeply sampled blood TCRbeta repertoires from subjects exposed to, actively infected with, or recovered from COVID-19. Where available, HLA class I and class II types were taken from metadata supplied by the sample provider and were not determined by assay-based typing.

The CDR3 spans 16 residues, from the cysteine through the phenylalanine. Solely the CDR3 DNA is kept, with 48 bases framed from the first base. Samples from volunteer blood donors who had recovered from COVID-19 were contributed by a second Seattle source. Each collaborating institution followed its own protocols to collect whole blood in K2EDTA tubes. For TCRbeta analysis, collaborators shipped samples as frozen whole blood, isolated PBMCs, or DNA extracted from either of those sample types. Comments on this clone: It lacks a known antigen. Per-nucleotide qualities are absent, and no much larger clonotype sits a single base away.

The immunoSEQ Assay, a bias-controlled multiplex PCR, was used to amplify TCRbeta CDR3 regions from genomic DNA. In the authors' own workflow: Nucleated cell counts per sample were estimated from amplification of reference gene primers within the assay. To quantify the absolute abundance of each unique TCRbeta CDR3 rearrangement, sequence reads were collapsed and filtered. For each sample, productive Simpson clonality was calculated as the square root of Simpson's diversity index over productive rearrangements. The table was pulled from immuneACCESS by TCRdb, which kept in-frame rearrangements only. Such tables lose some clones; where checked, under half of the loss comes from unresolved V genes, and the rest has no known cause. From that table come the V and J calls and clone size; the DNA was used to work out D and trimming. The table for this sample lists under 300,000 clones; roughly 83% of them were counted only once. 3.5% to 5.5% of the sample is held by the ten biggest clonotypes.

Summary of the overall study and its limitations: The quantity of clinical and demographic metadata differed by source and by participant and was supplied without curation.

The source material was peripheral blood. The clonotype was recovered from a man in his 60s who had recovered from COVID-19. Recombination linked TRBV21-1 to TRBJ2-7; the D segment call TRBD1 is taken from the table without a DNA check. TRBV21-1 is annotated as a pseudogene. The CDR3 protein sequence reads: CASSSRQVLGRREQYF. The nucleotides are TGTGCCAGCAGCTCCCGGCAGGTGTTGGGTCGTCGCGAGCAGTACTTC.